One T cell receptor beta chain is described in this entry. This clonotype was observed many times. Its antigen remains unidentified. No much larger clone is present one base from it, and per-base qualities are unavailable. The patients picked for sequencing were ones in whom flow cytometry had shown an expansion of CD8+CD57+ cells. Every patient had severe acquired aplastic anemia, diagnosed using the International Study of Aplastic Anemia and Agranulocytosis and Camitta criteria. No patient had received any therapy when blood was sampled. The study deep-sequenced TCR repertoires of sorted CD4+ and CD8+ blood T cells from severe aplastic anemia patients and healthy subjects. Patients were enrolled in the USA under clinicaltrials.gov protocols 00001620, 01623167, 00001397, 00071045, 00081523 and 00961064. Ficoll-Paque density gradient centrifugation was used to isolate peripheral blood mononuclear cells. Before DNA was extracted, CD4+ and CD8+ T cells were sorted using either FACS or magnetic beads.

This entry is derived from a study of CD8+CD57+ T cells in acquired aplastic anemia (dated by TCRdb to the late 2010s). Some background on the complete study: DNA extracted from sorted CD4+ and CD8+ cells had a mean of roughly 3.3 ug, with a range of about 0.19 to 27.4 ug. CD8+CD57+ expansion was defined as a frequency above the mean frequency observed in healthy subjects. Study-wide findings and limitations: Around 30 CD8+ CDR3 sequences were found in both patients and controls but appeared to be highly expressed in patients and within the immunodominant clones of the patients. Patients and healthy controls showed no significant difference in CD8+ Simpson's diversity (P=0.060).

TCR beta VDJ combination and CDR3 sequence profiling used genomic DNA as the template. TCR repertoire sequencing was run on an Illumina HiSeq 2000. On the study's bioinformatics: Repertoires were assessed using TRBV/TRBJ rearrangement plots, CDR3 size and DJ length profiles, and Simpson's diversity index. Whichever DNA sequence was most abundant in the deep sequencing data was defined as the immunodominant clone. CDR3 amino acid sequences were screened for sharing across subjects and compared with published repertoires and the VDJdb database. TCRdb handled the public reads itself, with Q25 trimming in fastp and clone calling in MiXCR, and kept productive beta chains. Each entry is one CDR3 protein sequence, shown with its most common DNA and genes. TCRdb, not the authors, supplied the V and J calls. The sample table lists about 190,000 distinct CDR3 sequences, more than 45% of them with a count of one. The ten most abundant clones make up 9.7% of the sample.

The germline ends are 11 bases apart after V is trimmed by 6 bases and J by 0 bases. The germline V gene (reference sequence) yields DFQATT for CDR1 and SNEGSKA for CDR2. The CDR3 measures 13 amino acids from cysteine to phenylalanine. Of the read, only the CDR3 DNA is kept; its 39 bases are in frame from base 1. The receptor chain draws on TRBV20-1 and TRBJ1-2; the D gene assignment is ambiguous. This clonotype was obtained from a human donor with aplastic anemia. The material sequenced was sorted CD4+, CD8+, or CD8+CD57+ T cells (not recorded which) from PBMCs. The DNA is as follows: TGCAGTGCAGTGATGGGCTCTAACTATGGCTACACCTTC. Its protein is CSAVMGSNYGYTF.